The next 14 T cell receptor beta chains were all read from a single sample in a study of OX40 agonist ivuxolimab in advanced cancers. Profiled with immunoSEQ multiplex PCR; TCRdb holds only in-frame clones, not every one. The repertoire holds under 30,000 clones, with under 80% as singletons. The material sequenced was CD4+ or CD8+ T cells sorted from blood, taken in a trial of the OX40 agonist ivuxolimab. The receptors stem from an adult with an advanced solid tumor such as melanoma, head and neck, liver or kidney cancer.

The chain joins TRBV2 to TRBJ2-2; 9 bases match TRBD1. Losses at the gene ends were 7 bases for V and 3 bases for J; bases not matched to a gene: 3. Germline CDR1 SNHLY, CDR2 FYNNEI. The CDR3 covers 14 residues. CDR3 sequence (DNA): TGTGCCAGCATAGACAGGGGGGACACCGGGGAGCTGTTTTTT. It is translated as CASIDRGDTGELFF.

J is TRBJ1-6 and V is TRBV15; no reliable D call. CDR1 and CDR2 from the germline V gene are LNHNV and YYDKDF (reference sequence). This CDR3 contains 13 residues. V lost 5 bases and J 8 bases, leaving 10 bases between the germline ends. Written as DNA, the CDR3 is TGTGCCACCAGCGTGGGGATTTATTCACCCCTCCACTTT. It encodes CATSVGIYSPLHF.

The CDR3 loop is CASSLSGGYGYTF. CDR3 DNA: TGTGCCAGCAGCCTCTCTGGAGGCTATGGCTACACCTTC. V is TRBV11-2 and J is TRBJ1-2; no firm D call. The CDR3 contains 13 residues. V was pared by 5 bases and J by 4 bases, with 11 bases between. Per the germline V gene, CDR1 is SGHAT and CDR2 is FQNNGV.

The chain uses TRBV7-9 and TRBJ2-7, with unresolved D. The CDR3 is 13 residues long. Germline V lookup: CDR1 SEHNR, CDR2 FQNEAQ (reference sequence). The germline V and J ends were trimmed by 4 bases and 3 bases, with 10 bases remaining between them. DNA of the CDR3: TGTGCCAGCAGCTCGTCCACCAACTACGAGCAGTACTTC. It specifies CASSSSTNYEQYF.

This clone is labeled medium-sized (0.01 to 0.1%). This rearrangement joins TRBV7-6 to TRBJ2-1; 8 positions match TRBD1. The trim removed 3 bases at V and 2 bases at J, leaving 3 bases unmatched. Per the germline V gene, CDR1 is SGHVS and CDR2 is FNYEAQ. The CDR3 has 15 residues. In nucleotides, the CDR3 is TGTGCCAGCAGCTTGGCAGGGGGCCCCTACAATGAGCAGTTCTTC. This codes for CASSLAGGPYNEQFF.

This rearrangement joins TRBV27 to TRBJ2-3; 10 nucleotides line up with TRBD2. Per germline, CDR1 MNHEY and CDR2 SMNVEV (reference sequence). J was trimmed by 4 bases and V by 3 bases; bases with no gene match: 10. The CDR3 is made up of 17 amino acids. CDR3 coding DNA: TGTGCCAGCAGTTTGTCGGGACTAGCGCGGAGGGCAGATACGCAGTATTTT. It translates to CASSLSGLARRADTQYF.

J is TRBJ1-1 and V is TRBV2; D gene ambiguous. Per the germline V gene, CDR1 is SNHLY and CDR2 is FYNNEI. The CDR3 loop spans 13 amino acids. The ends were cut back, 6 bases at V and 7 bases at J, with 15 bases in the middle. Here the CDR3 reads CASSMTRLNEAFF. Here the CDR3 DNA reads TGTGCCAGCAGCATGACACGGTTAAATGAAGCTTTCTTT.

The CDR3 DNA reads as TGTGCCAGCAGGAGACTAGCGGGGGGAGGAGAGACCCAGTACTTC. Translation: CASRRLAGGGETQYF. The chain employs TRBV6-5 and TRBJ2-5, with 13 bases identical to TRBD2. V shed 6 bases, J shed 4 bases, and the junction held 5 bases outside the gene matches. Germline V CDR1 and CDR2: MNHEY, SVGAGI. CDR3 length: 15 amino acids.

V is TRBV4-3 and J is TRBJ1-2, with D perhaps TRBD1 (5 bases). V lost 1 base and J lost 4, with 13 bases in between. CDR1 is LGHNA and CDR2 is YSLEER in the germline V gene. The CDR3 extends over 15 amino acids. The CDR3 protein is CASSQGAGTGYGYTF. The CDR3 DNA follows: TGCGCCAGCAGCCAAGGGGCAGGGACCGGCTATGGCTACACCTTC.

The chain recombines TRBV5-4 with TRBJ2-5, with TRBD2 matching over 11 bases. Germline V lookup: CDR1 SGHNT, CDR2 YYREEE (reference sequence). With 6 bases clipped from V and 5 bases from J, the junction kept 9 bases outside the gene matches. The CDR3 length is 15 residues. The CDR3 reads CASIDRGLAVETQYF. In DNA form, the CDR3 reads TGTGCCAGCATCGACCGGGGACTAGCGGTGGAGACCCAGTACTTC.

The J gene is TRBJ2-3, the V gene TRBV7-2; D is perhaps TRBD2 (7 bases). Trimming left V 3 bases short and J 2 bases short, with 18 bases between. Germline CDR1 is SGHTA and CDR2 is FQGNSA. The CDR3 loop spans 17 amino acids. CDR3 protein: CASSLIPAGTPTDTQYF. The CDR3 DNA sequence: TGTGCCAGCAGCTTGATTCCAGCGGGGACACCCACAGATACGCAGTATTTT.

The chain couples TRBV6-6 to TRBJ1-1; 8 bases line up with TRBD1. This CDR3 is 12 amino acids long. The junction had 1 base not matched to a gene; V was cut back by 4 bases and J by 6 bases. The V gene's germline CDR1 is MNHNY and CDR2 SVGAGI (reference sequence). The CDR3 DNA sequence: TGTGCCAGCAGTTCGACAGGGGCTGAAGCTTTCTTT. Translated: CASSSTGAEAFF.

By share, this clone ranks as medium-sized. The V and J genes are TRBV4-3 and TRBJ1-1; D might be TRBD1 (5 bases). The CDR3 extends over 14 amino acids. Germline V lookup: CDR1 LGHNA, CDR2 YSLEER. Trimming took 0 bases from V and 6 from J, leaving 11 bases between them. As DNA, the CDR3 is TGCGCCAGCAGCCAAGAGGGGGATGTGGCTGAAGCTTTCTTT. This translates into CASSQEGDVAEAFF.

The table lists this clone with a few counts. This sequence joins TRBV4-3 and TRBJ2-7; maybe TRBD1 (6 bases). This CDR3 comprises 14 residues. The ends were cut back, 3 bases at V and 6 bases at J, with 15 bases in the middle. Germline V gene lookup returns CDR1 LGHNA and CDR2 YSLEER. CDR3 loop: CASSQGLTGFEQYF. The CDR3 DNA reads as TGCGCCAGCAGCCAGGGCCTAACAGGGTTCGAGCAGTACTTC.